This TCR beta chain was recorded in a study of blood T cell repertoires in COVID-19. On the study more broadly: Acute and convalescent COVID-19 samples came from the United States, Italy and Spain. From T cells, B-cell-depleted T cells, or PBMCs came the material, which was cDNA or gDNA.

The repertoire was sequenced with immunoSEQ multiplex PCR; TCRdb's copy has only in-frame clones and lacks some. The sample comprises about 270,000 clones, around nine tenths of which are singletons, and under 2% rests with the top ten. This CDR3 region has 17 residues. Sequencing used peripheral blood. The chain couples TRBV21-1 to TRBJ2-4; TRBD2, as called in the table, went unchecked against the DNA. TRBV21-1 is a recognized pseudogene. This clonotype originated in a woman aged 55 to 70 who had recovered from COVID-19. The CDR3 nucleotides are TGTGCCAGCACCCCTAGCGGGGGGGCCCGGGCCAAAAACATTCAGTACTTC. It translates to CASTPSGGARAKNIQYF.